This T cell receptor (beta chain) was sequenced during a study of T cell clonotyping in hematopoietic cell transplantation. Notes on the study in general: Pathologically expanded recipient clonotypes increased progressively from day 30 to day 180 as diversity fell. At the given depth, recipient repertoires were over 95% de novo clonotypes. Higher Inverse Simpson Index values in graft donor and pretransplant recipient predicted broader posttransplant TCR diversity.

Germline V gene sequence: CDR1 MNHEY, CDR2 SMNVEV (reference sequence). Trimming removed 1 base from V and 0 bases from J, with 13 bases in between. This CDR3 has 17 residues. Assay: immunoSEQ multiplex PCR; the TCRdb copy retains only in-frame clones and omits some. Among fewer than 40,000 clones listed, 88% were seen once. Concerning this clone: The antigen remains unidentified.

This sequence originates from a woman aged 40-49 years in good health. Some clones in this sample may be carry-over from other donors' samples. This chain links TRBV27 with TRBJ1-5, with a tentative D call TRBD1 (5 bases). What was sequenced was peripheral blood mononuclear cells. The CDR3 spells CASSLYGGDYSNQPQHF. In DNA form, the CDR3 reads TGTGCCAGCAGTTTATATGGAGGGGATTATAGCAATCAGCCCCAGCATTTT.